This TCR beta chain was sequenced in a study of somatic mutations in cytotoxic T cells in rheumatoid arthritis. Overall study context: Flow cytometry sorted some V beta antibody-stained T-cell populations to nearly 100% purity, V beta1+ cells among them being sequenced for TCRB.

A few counts support this clone. Its antigen is undetermined. Researchers isolated CD4+ and CD8+ cells by positive magnetic bead selection and then checked their purity by flow cytometry. CDR3 length equals 12 residues. CDR1 is MNHNS and CDR2 is SASEGT in the germline V gene. The ends were cut back, 8 bases at V and 3 bases at J, with 8 bases in the middle. The data were produced by immunoSEQ multiplex PCR, yet TCRdb's version contains in-frame clones alone and is incomplete. This repertoire shows about 26,000 clones, 82% found once; its top ten account for approximately 5.3%. Study results and limitations: Reported slight underrepresentation of TRBV07 in rheumatoid arthritis patients was not subjected to multiple-comparison adjustment. Unknown were the antigen targets of the expanded CD8+ clones.

This chain connects TRBV6-1 to TRBJ2-1; D is undetermined. The source is a man in his forties or fifties in good health. Source material: CD8+ T cells sorted from blood. The CDR3 DNA reads TGTGCCAGCTCGGCAGGCTACAATGAGCAGTTCTTC. Its translation is CASSAGYNEQFF.